The sequence of this T cell receptor (beta chain) was determined in a study of post-analysis software for immune sequencing data. This CDR3 has 14 amino acids. In germline, CDR1 is LNHNV, CDR2 YYDKDF (reference sequence). V lost 3 bases, J lost 4 bases, and 10 bases lay in between. cDNA libraries of TCR beta carried unique molecular identifiers. Using its own MiXCR run on the PCR reads, TCRdb lists one record per CDR3 protein. The table lists hundreds of thousands of distinct CDR3 sequences, under 55% of them singletons, with 12% in the top ten. About this clonotype: Antigen specificity is unknown.

Study-wide points: Samples made in the same batch grouped tightly together by F measure. Included in a set of 5 or 6 TRBV segments more frequent in patients than controls were TRBV5-6, TRBV5-1 and TRBV20-1.

The gene calls are TRBV15 and TRBJ1-5; D gene unclear. What was sequenced was blood. The sequence was obtained from a girl between 10 and 17 years old with multiple sclerosis. CDR3 DNA: TGTGCCACCAGCAGGGACGGTGTGAATCAGCCCCAGCATTTT. This sequence encodes CATSRDGVNQPQHF.